This TCR beta chain was sequenced for a study of blood T cell repertoires in COVID-19. TCRdb's table, derived via immunoSEQ multiplex PCR, lists solely in-frame clones and lacks some. The sample lists over 250,000 clones, roughly 89% occurring once. Per germline, CDR1 SGHTA and CDR2 FQGNSA. V trimming: 1 base; J trimming: 0 bases; junction bases outside the gene matches: 2. CDR3 length: 15 residues. The specimen sequenced was PBMCs or T cells enriched from blood (not recorded which). The TCR originated in a woman aged 18-29 years who had recovered from COVID-19. The V gene is TRBV7-2, the J gene TRBJ1-1; 7 bases agree with TRBD1. CDR3 nucleotide sequence: TGTGCCAGCAGCTTAGGACAGGGTTTGAACACTGAAGCTTTCTTT. It translates to CASSLGQGLNTEAFF. Looking up the rest from reference TRBV7-2 and TRBJ1-1 gives the full variable domain: GAGVSQSPSNKVTEKGKDVELRCDPISGHTALYWYRQSLGQGLEFLIYFQGNSAPDKSGLPSDRFSAERTGGSVSTLTIQRTQQEDSAVYLCASSLGQGLNTEAFFGQGTRLTVV.